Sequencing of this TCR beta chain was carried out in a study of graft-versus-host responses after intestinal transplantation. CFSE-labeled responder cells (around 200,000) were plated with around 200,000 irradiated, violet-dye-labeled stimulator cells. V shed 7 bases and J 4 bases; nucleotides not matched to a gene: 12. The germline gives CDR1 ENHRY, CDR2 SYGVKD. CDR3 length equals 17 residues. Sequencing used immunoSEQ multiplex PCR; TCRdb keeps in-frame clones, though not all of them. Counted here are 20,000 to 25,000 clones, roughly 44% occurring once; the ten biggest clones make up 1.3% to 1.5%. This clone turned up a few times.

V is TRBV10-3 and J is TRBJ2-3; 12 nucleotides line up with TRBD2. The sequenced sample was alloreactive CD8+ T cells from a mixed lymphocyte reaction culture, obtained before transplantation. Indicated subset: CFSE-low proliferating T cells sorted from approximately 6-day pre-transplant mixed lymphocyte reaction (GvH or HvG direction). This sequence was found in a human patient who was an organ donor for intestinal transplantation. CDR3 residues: CAIKSLAGGPYADTQYF. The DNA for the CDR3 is TGTGCCATCAAGTCTCTAGCGGGAGGGCCTTATGCAGATACGCAGTATTTT.